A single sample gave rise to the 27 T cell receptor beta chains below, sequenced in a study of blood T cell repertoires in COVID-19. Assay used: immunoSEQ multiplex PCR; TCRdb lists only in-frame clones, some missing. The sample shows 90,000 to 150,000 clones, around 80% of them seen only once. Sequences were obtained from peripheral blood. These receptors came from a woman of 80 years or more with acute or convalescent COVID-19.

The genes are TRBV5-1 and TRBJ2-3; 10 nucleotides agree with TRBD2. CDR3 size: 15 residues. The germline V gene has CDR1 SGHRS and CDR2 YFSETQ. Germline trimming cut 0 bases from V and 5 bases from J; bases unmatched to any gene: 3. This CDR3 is CASSLGLAGLDTQYF. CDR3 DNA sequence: TGCGCCAGCAGCTTGGGACTAGCGGGCCTAGATACGCAGTATTTT.

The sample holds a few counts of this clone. The CDR3 is CASSPKHREQHNQPQHF. In DNA, the CDR3 is TGTGCCAGTAGCCCCAAGCACCGGGAACAGCACAATCAGCCCCAGCATTTT. This chain joins TRBV19 and TRBJ1-5, with D unresolved. There are 17 residues in the CDR3. Trimming removed 6 bases from V and 3 bases from J, with 21 bases in between. Per germline, CDR1 LNHDA and CDR2 SQIVND (reference sequence).

CDR3 residues: CASSRHRGEGNQPQHF. For the CDR3, the DNA is TGTGCCAGCAGTCGACACCGGGGGGAAGGCAATCAGCCCCAGCATTTT. The rearrangement joins TRBV6-4 to TRBJ1-5; D may be TRBD1 (5 bases). V lost 5 bases, J lost 2 bases, and 16 bases lay in between. Germline V gene lookup returns CDR1 MRHNA and CDR2 SNTAGT. CDR3 length: 16 residues.

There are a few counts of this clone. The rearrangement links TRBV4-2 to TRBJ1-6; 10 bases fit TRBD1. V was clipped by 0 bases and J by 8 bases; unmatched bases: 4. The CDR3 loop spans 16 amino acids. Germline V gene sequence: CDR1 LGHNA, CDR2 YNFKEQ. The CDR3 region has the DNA TGTGCCAGCAGCCAAGATTGGGACAGGGGTGATTCACCCCTCCACTTT. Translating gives CASSQDWDRGDSPLHF.

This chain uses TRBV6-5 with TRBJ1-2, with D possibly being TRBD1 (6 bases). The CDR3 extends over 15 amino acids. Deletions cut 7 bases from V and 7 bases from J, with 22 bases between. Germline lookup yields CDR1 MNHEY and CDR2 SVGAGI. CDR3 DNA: TGTGCCAGCACCCGAGTCCTTACAGGGTTGAGTGGCTACACCTTC. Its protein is CASTRVLTGLSGYTF.

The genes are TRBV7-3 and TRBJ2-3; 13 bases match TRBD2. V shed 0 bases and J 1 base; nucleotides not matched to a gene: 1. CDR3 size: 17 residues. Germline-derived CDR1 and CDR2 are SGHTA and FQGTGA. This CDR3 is CASSLTGTSGGTDTQYF. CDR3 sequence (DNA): TGTGCCAGCAGCTTAACGGGGACTAGCGGGGGCACAGATACGCAGTATTTT.

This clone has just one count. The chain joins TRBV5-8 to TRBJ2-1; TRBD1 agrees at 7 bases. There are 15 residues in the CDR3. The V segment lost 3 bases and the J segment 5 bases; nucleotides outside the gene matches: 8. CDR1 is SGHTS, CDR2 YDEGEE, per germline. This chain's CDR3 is CASSWTGTVDNEQFF. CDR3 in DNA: TGTGCCAGCAGCTGGACCGGGACAGTAGACAATGAGCAGTTCTTC.

CDR3 coding DNA: TGTGCCACCAGTTTGACAGGGTACCAGCCCCAGCATTTT. Translation: CATSLTGYQPQHF. This chain links TRBV24-1 with TRBJ1-5; 7 bases are a match to TRBD1. Trimming removed 6 bases from V and 7 bases from J; junction bases left unmatched: 5. The CDR3 covers 13 residues. In germline, CDR1 is KGHDR, CDR2 SFDVKD.

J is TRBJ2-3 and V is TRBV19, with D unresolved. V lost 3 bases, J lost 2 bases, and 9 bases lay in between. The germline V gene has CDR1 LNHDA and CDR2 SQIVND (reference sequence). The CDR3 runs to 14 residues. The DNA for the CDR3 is TGTGCCAGTAGTATCGGTGGTTTCACAGATACGCAGTATTTT. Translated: CASSIGGFTDTQYF.

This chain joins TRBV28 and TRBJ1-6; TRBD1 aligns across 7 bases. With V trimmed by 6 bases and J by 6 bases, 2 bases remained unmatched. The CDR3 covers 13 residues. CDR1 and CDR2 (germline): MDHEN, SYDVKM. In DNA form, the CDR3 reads TGTGCCAGCAGGGGGACAGCTAATTCACCCCTCCACTTT. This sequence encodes CASRGTANSPLHF. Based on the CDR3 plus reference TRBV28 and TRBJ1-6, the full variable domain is DVKVTQSSRYLVKRTGEKVFLECVQDMDHENMFWYRQDPGLGLRLIYFSYDVKMKEKGDIPEGYSVSREKKERFSLILESASTNQTSMYLCASRGTANSPLHFGNGTRLTVT.

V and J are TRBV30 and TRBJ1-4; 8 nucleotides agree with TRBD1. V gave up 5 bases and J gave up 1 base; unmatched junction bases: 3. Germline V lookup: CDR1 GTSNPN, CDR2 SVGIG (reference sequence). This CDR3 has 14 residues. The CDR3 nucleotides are TGTGCCTGGGGGACAGGAGGAACTAATGAAAAACTGTTTTTT. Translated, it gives CAWGTGGTNEKLFF.

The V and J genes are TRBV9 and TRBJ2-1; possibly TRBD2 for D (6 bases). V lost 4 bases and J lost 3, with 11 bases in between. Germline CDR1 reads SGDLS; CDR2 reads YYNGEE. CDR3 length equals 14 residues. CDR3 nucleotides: TGTGCCAGCAGCTTGCGGGACGTCTACAATGAGCAGTTCTTC. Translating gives CASSLRDVYNEQFF.

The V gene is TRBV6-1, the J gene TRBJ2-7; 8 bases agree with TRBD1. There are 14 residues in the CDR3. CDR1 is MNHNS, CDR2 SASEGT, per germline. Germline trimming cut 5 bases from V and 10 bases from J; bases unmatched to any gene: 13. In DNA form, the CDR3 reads TGTGCCAGCAGTTCCGGGACAGGTGTGACTCGCCAGTACTTC. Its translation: CASSSGTGVTRQYF.

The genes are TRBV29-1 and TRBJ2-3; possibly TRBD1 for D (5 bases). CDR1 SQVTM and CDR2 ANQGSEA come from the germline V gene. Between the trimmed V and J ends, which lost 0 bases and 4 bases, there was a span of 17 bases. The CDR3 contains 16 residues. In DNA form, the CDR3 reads TGCAGCGTTGAAGAGGGGCAGGGTAGTTATTCAGATACGCAGTATTTT. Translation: CSVEEGQGSYSDTQYF.

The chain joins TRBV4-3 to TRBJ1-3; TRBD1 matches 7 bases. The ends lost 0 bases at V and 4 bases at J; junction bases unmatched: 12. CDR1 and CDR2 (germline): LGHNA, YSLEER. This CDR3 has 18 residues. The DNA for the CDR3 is TGCGCCAGCAGCCAAGATGAGAGGGGGCGGCCGTCCGGAAACACCATATATTTT. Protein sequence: CASSQDERGRPSGNTIYF.

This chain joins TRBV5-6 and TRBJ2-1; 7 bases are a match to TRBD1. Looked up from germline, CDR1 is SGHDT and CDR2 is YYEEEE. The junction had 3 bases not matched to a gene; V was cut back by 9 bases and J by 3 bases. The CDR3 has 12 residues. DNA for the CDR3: TGTGCCACAGGGGGTAGCTACAATGAGCAGTTCTTC. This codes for CATGGSYNEQFF. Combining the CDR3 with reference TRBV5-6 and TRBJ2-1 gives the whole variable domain DAGVTQSPTHLIKTRGQQVTLRCSPKSGHDTVSWYQQALGQGPQFIFQYYEEEERQRGNFPDRFSGHQFPNYSSELNVNALLLGDSALYLCATGGSYNEQFFGPGTRLTVL.

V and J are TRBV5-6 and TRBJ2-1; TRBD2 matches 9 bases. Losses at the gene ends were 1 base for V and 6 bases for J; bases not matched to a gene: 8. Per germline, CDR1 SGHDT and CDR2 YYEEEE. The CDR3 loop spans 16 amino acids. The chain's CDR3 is CASSLPTSGSGNEQFF. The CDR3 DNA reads TGTGCCAGCAGCTTGCCTACTAGCGGGTCTGGCAATGAGCAGTTCTTC. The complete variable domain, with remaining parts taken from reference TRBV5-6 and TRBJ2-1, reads DAGVTQSPTHLIKTRGQQVTLRCSPKSGHDTVSWYQQALGQGPQFIFQYYEEEERQRGNFPDRFSGHQFPNYSSELNVNALLLGDSALYLCASSLPTSGSGNEQFFGPGTRLTVL.

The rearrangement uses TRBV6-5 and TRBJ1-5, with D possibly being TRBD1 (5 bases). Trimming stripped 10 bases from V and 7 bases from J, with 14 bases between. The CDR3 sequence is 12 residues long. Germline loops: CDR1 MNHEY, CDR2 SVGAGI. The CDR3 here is CATGWVGQPQHF. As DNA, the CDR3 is TGTGCCACAGGGTGGGTAGGGCAGCCCCAGCATTTT.

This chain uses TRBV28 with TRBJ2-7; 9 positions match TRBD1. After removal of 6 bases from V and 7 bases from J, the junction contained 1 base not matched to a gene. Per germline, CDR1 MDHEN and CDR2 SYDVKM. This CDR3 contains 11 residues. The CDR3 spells CASSDRGEQYF. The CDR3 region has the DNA TGTGCCAGCAGCGACAGGGGGGAGCAGTACTTC.

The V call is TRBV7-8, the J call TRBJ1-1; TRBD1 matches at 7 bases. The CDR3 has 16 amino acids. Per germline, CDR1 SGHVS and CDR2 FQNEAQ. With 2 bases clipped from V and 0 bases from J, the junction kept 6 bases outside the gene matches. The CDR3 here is CASSLQGVGMNTEAFF. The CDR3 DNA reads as TGTGCCAGCAGCTTACAGGGGGTGGGCATGAACACTGAAGCTTTCTTT.

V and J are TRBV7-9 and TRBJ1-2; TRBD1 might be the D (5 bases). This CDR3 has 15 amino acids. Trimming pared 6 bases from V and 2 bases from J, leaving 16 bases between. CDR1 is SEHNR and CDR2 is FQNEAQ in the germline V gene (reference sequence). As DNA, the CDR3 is TGTGCCAGCAGGTCATCGGGGGAACCCAACTATGGCTACACCTTC. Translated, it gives CASRSSGEPNYGYTF. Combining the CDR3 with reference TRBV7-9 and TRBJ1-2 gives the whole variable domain DTGVSQNPRHKITKRGQNVTFRCDPISEHNRLYWYRQTLGQGPEFLTYFQNEAQLEKSRLLSDRFSAERPKGSFSTLEIQRTEQGDSAMYLCASRSSGEPNYGYTFGSGTRLTVV.

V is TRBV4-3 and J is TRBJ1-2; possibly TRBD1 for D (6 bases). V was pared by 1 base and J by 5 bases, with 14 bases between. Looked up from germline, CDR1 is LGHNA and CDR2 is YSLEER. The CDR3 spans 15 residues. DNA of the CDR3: TGCGCCAGCAGCCAAGCTGGGACAAGAACATATGGCTACACCTTC. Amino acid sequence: CASSQAGTRTYGYTF.

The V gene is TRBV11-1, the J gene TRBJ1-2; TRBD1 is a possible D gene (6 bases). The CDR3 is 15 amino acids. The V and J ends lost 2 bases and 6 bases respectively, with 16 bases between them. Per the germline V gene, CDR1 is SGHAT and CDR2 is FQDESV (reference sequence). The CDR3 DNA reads TGTGCCAGCAGCTTAAACCCCGGGACACAGGATGGCTACACCTTC. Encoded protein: CASSLNPGTQDGYTF.

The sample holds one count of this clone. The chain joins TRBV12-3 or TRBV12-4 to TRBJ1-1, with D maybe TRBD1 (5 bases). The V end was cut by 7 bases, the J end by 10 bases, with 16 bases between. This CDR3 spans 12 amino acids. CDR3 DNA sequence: TGTGCCAGCAACAATCCGGGACTACGAGCTTTCTTT. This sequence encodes CASNNPGLRAFF.

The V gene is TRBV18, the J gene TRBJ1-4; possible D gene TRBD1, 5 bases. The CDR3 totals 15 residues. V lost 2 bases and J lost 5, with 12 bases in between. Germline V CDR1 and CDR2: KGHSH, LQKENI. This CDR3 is CASSPNTAGNEKLFF. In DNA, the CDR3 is TGTGCCAGCTCACCAAATACGGCAGGGAATGAAAAACTGTTTTTT.

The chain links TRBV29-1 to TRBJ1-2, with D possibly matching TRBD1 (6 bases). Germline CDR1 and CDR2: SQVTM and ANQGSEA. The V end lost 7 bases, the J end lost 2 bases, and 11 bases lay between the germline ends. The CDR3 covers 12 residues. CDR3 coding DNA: TGCAGCGAACGGACAGCGAACTATGGCTACACCTTC. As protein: CSERTANYGYTF.

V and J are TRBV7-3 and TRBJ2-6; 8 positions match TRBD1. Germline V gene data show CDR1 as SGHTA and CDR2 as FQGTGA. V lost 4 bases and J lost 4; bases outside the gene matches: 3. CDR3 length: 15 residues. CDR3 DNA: TGTGCCAGCAGCTCGACAGGGGTGGGGGCCAACGTCCTGACTTTC. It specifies CASSSTGVGANVLTF.